This T cell receptor beta chain was captured in a study of blood T cell repertoires in COVID-19. Whole-study context: Sample material is recorded as cDNA or gDNA derived from T cells, B-cell-depleted T cells, or PBMCs.

All enrollees were roughly 18 to 90 years old and from 25 or so US areas. Before being deemed recovered, Cohort 3 donors had two negative PCRs, clearance, or symptom resolution. CDR1 and CDR2 (germline): MNHNS, SASEGT. The CDR3 contains 18 residues. V was clipped by 0 bases and J by 6 bases; unmatched bases: 13. Produced via immunoSEQ multiplex PCR; TCRdb's table is partial and in-frame only. The sample yields under 200,000 clones, 87% seen once. The TCR sequence derives from a woman between 45 and 60 years old who had recovered from COVID-19. The V call is TRBV6-1, the J call TRBJ1-5, with 8 bases identical to TRBD1. Sample: PBMCs or T cells enriched from blood (not recorded which). CDR3 bases: TGTGCCAGCAGTGAAGCAGGAGGGAGGACAGGGAAGGGTCAGCCCCAGCATTTT. It codes for CASSEAGGRTGKGQPQHF.